A single sample gave rise to the 19 T cell receptor beta chains below, sequenced in a study of shared clonotypes between healthy human individuals (dated by TCRdb to about 2020). The receptor library was made with the immunoSEQ multiplex PCR assay. Not all clones reach the TCRdb copy of this immuneACCESS table, which keeps in-frame sequences only. Checked studies attribute under half of the gap to unresolved V genes and leave the rest unexplained. In all, the sample holds some 2,400,000 clones, and around 95% of those were seen once. Roughly 0.13% of the sample is taken by the ten largest. Sequenced: naive CD4+ T cells sorted from blood. The cell subset or site label, as the study defines it: CD45RA+ positively selected. The receptor set was obtained from a man aged 18 to 30 in good health.

The rearrangement joins TRBV7-8 to TRBJ2-3; D is possibly TRBD2 (6 bases). Trimming removed 7 bases from V and 3 bases from J, with 11 bases in between. Germline values: CDR1 SGHVS, CDR2 FQNEAQ. The CDR3 length is 13 residues. CDR3 residues: CASMRRETDTQYF. For the CDR3, the DNA is TGTGCCAGCATGCGGAGGGAAACAGATACGCAGTATTTT.

V is TRBV6-1 and J is TRBJ1-4; 8 nucleotides agree with TRBD1. The germline V gene encodes CDR1 MNHNS and CDR2 SASEGT. The CDR3 extends over 12 amino acids. V was pared by 8 bases and J by 8 bases, with 4 bases of the junction left unmatched. The CDR3 sequence is CASRQGWEKLFF. DNA for the CDR3: TGTGCCAGCCGACAGGGGTGGGAAAAACTGTTTTTT.

This chain joins TRBV11-2 and TRBJ1-2; D is unresolved. V gave up 2 bases and J gave up 4 bases, with 14 bases separating them. The CDR3 extends over 15 amino acids. Germline CDR1 reads SGHAT; CDR2 reads FQNNGV. CDR3 sequence reads: CASSLNGRTIYGYTF. As DNA, the CDR3 is TGTGCCAGCAGCTTAAACGGCCGCACAATCTATGGCTACACCTTC.

The chain couples TRBV18 to TRBJ2-6, with 9 bases lining up with TRBD1. This CDR3 is built from 19 residues. With V trimmed by 2 bases and J by 2 bases, 10 bases remained unmatched. Germline V gene sequence: CDR1 KGHSH, CDR2 LQKENI. In DNA form, the CDR3 reads TGTGCCAGCTCACCAATAATAGGACAGGGGACCCCTGGGGCCAACGTCCTGACTTTC. Translated: CASSPIIGQGTPGANVLTF. Variable domain in full (rest from reference TRBV18 and TRBJ2-6): NAGVMQNPRHLVRRRGQEARLRCSPMKGHSHVYWYRQLPEEGLKFMVYLQKENIIDESGMPKERFSAEFPKEGPSILRIQQVVRGDSAAYFCASSPIIGQGTPGANVLTFGAGSRLTVL.

The CDR3 sequence: CSVLQGAVSNEQFF. CDR3 sequence (DNA): TGCAGCGTGCTACAGGGGGCTGTTAGTAATGAGCAGTTCTTC. The chain links TRBV29-1 to TRBJ2-1; 9 bases fit TRBD1. This CDR3 comprises 14 residues. Germline CDR1 is SQVTM and CDR2 is ANQGSEA. The V segment lost 6 bases and the J segment 7 bases; nucleotides outside the gene matches: 10.

The chain is built from TRBV4-1 and TRBJ2-1, with 7 bases fitting TRBD2. CDR1 is MGHRA and CDR2 is YSYEKL in the germline V gene. The V segment lost 4 bases and the J segment 7 bases; nucleotides outside the gene matches: 16. The length of the CDR3 is 17 residues. Here the CDR3 reads CASSLRRAGGSINEQFF. CDR3 coding DNA: TGCGCCAGCAGCCTTAGGAGGGCTGGCGGGAGTATAAATGAGCAGTTCTTC.

This clone was counted once. The V and J genes are TRBV7-2 and TRBJ2-7; 8 positions agree with TRBD2. There are 14 residues in the CDR3. V dropped 5 bases and J dropped 2; count of bases not matched to a gene: 5. CDR1 and CDR2 (germline): SGHTA, FQGNSA. The CDR3 reads CASSAGLVAYEQYF. DNA of the CDR3: TGTGCCAGCAGCGCGGGACTAGTTGCCTACGAGCAGTACTTC. The full variable domain, in which reference TRBV7-2 and TRBJ2-7 provide the parts outside the CDR3, is GAGVSQSPSNKVTEKGKDVELRCDPISGHTALYWYRQSLGQGLEFLIYFQGNSAPDKSGLPSDRFSAERTGGSVSTLTIQRTQQEDSAVYLCASSAGLVAYEQYFGPGTRLTVT.

The rearrangement joins TRBV28 to TRBJ2-6; 9 bases are a match to TRBD1. V dropped 6 bases and J dropped 1; count of bases not matched to a gene: 7. The CDR3 length is 17 residues. Germline CDR1 is MDHEN and CDR2 is SYDVKM. The chain's CDR3 is CASSPGTGTSGANVLTF. CDR3 sequence (DNA): TGTGCCAGCAGCCCCGGGACAGGGACTTCTGGGGCCAACGTCCTGACTTTC.

This clone was seen a single time. V and J are TRBV6-1 and TRBJ1-1; D is unresolved. This CDR3 comprises 11 residues. Trimming took off 7 bases at V and 3 bases at J, with 6 bases between the two ends. Germline V gene lookup returns CDR1 MNHNS and CDR2 SASEGT. CDR3 sequence: CASIAYTEAFF. In DNA form, the CDR3 reads TGTGCCAGCATAGCGTACACTGAAGCTTTCTTT.

The chain combines TRBV6-5 with TRBJ1-1; TRBD1 matches at 8 bases. The V gene end was trimmed by 6 bases and the J gene end by 2 bases; junction bases not matched to a gene: 2. The CDR3 has 13 amino acids. The germline gives CDR1 MNHEY, CDR2 SVGAGI. This CDR3 is CASSTGGNTEAFF. CDR3 in DNA: TGTGCCAGCAGCACAGGGGGAAACACTGAAGCTTTCTTT.

J is TRBJ2-1 and V is TRBV5-1; 10 positions match TRBD2. After removal of 1 base from V and 6 bases from J, the junction contained 10 bases not matched to a gene. Germline loops: CDR1 SGHRS, CDR2 YFSETQ. This CDR3 region has 17 residues. DNA of the CDR3: TGCGCCAGCAGCTTGACCTTGTTAGCGGGGGGAGGCAATGAGCAGTTCTTC. Encoded protein: CASSLTLLAGGGNEQFF.

The chain carries TRBV21-1 and TRBJ2-7. TRBV21-1 constitutes a pseudogene. The CDR3 length is 16 residues. CDR3 in DNA: TGTGCCAGCAGTTCAATGGCGCGCAGTGACCTCAACGAGCAGTACTTC. Encoded protein: CASSSMARSDLNEQYF.

The J gene is TRBJ1-1, the V gene TRBV15; TRBD1 matches 9 bases. The CDR3 is 12 amino acids. Trimming took 5 bases from V and 10 from J; bases not matched to a gene: 5. Germline CDR1 LNHNV, CDR2 YYDKDF (reference sequence). CDR3 amino acids: CATSQDRGRAFF. The CDR3 DNA is TGTGCCACCAGCCAGGACAGGGGAAGAGCTTTCTTT.

About this clone: The identical CDR3 is also encoded by other nucleotide sequences in the sample. The chain has TRBV2 and TRBJ2-3; D may match TRBD1 or TRBD2 (6 bases each). Germline V CDR1 and CDR2: SNHLY, FYNNEI. The CDR3 runs 15 residues. The V end was cut by 3 bases, the J end by 1 base, with 11 bases between. CDR3 DNA sequence: TGTGCCAGCAGTGAGGAGGGGGTGGGCACAGATACGCAGTATTTT. As protein: CASSEEGVGTDTQYF.

The gene calls are TRBV4-1 and TRBJ2-2; D is unclear. V lost 0 bases and J lost 9, with 5 bases in between. This CDR3 contains 12 residues. CDR1 MGHRA and CDR2 YSYEKL come from the germline V gene. CDR3 nucleotide sequence: TGCGCCAGCAGCCAAGATAGGAGGGAGCTGTTTTTT. Protein product: CASSQDRRELFF.

CDR3 sequence (DNA): TGTGCCAGCTCACACGGACAGGGGGACAATCAGCCCCAGCATTTT. As protein: CASSHGQGDNQPQHF. The rearrangement uses TRBV18 and TRBJ1-5; 10 bases align to TRBD1. J gave up 3 bases and V 4 bases, and 3 bases lay outside the gene matches. Germline V gene lookup returns CDR1 KGHSH and CDR2 LQKENI. The CDR3 loop spans 15 amino acids.

CDR3 residues: CASSLHGQGYGYTF. The CDR3, as DNA: TGCGCCAGCAGCCTACACGGACAGGGATATGGCTACACCTTC. The chain joins TRBV5-1 to TRBJ1-2; TRBD1 matches at 8 bases. V dropped 4 bases and J dropped 5; count of bases not matched to a gene: 7. The CDR3 is made up of 14 amino acids. CDR1 is SGHRS, CDR2 YFSETQ, per germline.

V usage is TRBV10-3 and J usage is TRBJ2-7, with D possibly TRBD2 on 6 matching bases. This CDR3 is built from 14 residues. Trimming stripped 11 bases from V and 3 bases from J, with 20 bases between. Germline V gene data show CDR1 as ENHRY and CDR2 as SYGVKD. The CDR3 loop is CASLRDLISYEQYF. The CDR3 DNA reads TGTGCCTCCCTCCGGGACTTAATAAGCTACGAGCAGTACTTC.

The chain carries TRBV7-3 and TRBJ2-3; D remains ambiguous. Germline V CDR1 and CDR2: SGHTA, FQGTGA. V was pared by 2 bases and J by 2 bases, with 5 bases between. This CDR3 is 13 amino acids long. The DNA for the CDR3 is TGTGCCAGCAGCTTAGAATACACAGATACGCAGTATTTT. This sequence encodes CASSLEYTDTQYF.